This is a list of T cell receptor beta chains from one sample in a study of CD8+ T cells in alopecia areata. Method: immunoSEQ multiplex PCR; TCRdb's copy keeps in-frame clones and lacks some. The table has tens of thousands of clones, approximately 61% seen once. Sequences were derived from CD8+ T cells sorted from blood, sampled at week 0. These receptors all stem from a human donor with alopecia areata. The CDR3 runs from the conserved cysteine through the conserved F or W. The D gene is left open where the match is weak. A clone size is listed for some rows: how often the clone was seen (once, few, many), or a class if it is expanded.

TGTGCCAGCAGTGGTGCGACAGGACCTTATGGCTACACCTTC	CASSGATGPYGYTF	TRBV2	TRBJ1-2	-	medium-sized
TGCGCCAGCAGCCAAGGAGGGGGCCAGGGAGAGACCCAGTACTTC	CASSQGGGQGETQYF	TRBV4-1	TRBJ2-5	TRBD1	-
TGCGCCAGCAGCCAAGAACAGGGCACCGAGCAGTACTTC	CASSQEQGTEQYF	TRBV4-1	TRBJ2-7	-	-
TGCAGCGTTCACCCCGAACTAGCGGGAGGGCCCTCAGATACGCAGTATTTT	CSVHPELAGGPSDTQYF	TRBV29-1	TRBJ2-3	TRBD2	-
TGTGCCAGCAGCTTTAGGACAGGGGGCCACGAGCAGTACTTC	CASSFRTGGHEQYF	TRBV5-6	TRBJ2-7	TRBD1	-
TGCGCCAGCAGCCAAGAGCCTAGCGGAATATACAATGAGCAGTTCTTC	CASSQEPSGIYNEQFF	TRBV4-1	TRBJ2-1	TRBD2	-
TGTGCCTGGAGTGTAATTGGAGGGGAGCAGTACTTC	CAWSVIGGEQYF	TRBV30	TRBJ2-7	-	-
TGTGCCAGCAGTGCCACTAGCGGTACGGGGGAGACCCAGTACTTC	CASSATSGTGETQYF	TRBV2	TRBJ2-5	TRBD2	-
TGTGCCAGCAGCCGTGAGCGGGATACGCAGTATTTT	CASSRERDTQYF	TRBV5-4	TRBJ2-3	-	-
TGTGCCACCAGCAAAATTCTGGGGAATCAGCCCCAGCATTTT	CATSKILGNQPQHF	TRBV15	TRBJ1-5	-	-
TGTGCCAGCAGCGGGGTGTCGGGGACAGGGACTGTCTATGGCTACACCTTC	CASSGVSGTGTVYGYTF	TRBV9	TRBJ1-2	TRBD1	once
TGTGCCTGGAGTGTACTTGGCTGGAGCTCCTACAATGAGCAGTTCTTC	CAWSVLGWSSYNEQFF	TRBV30	TRBJ2-1	-	few
TGTGCCAGCAGCTTCTGGCGGGGGGCACACACAGATACGCAGTATTTT	CASSFWRGAHTDTQYF	TRBV5-6	TRBJ2-3	TRBD2	-
TGCGCCAGCAGCCAGGGACAGTTCGACAATGAGCAGTTCTTC	CASSQGQFDNEQFF	TRBV4-3	TRBJ2-1	TRBD1	-
TGTGCCAGCAGTTTCCGGGCCTACAATGAGCAGTTCTTC	CASSFRAYNEQFF	TRBV6-5	TRBJ2-1	-	-
TGTGCCAGCAGTTCCCCGTACACCGCAGAACGGGCTGGGGTGAACACTGAAGCTTTCTTT	CASSSPYTAERAGVNTEAFF	TRBV28	TRBJ1-1	-	few
TGTGCCAGCAGCTCCGGACTAGCGCCAGCCGGGTGGGAGCAGTACTTC	CASSSGLAPAGWEQYF	TRBV7-9	TRBJ2-7	TRBD2	-
TGTGCCAGCAGCACTAACAGGGACCAAGAGACCCAGTACTTC	CASSTNRDQETQYF	TRBV6-5	TRBJ2-5	-	-
TGTGCCAGCGGTACCGACAGGGGTTACGAGCAGTACTTC	CASGTDRGYEQYF	TRBV27	TRBJ2-7	TRBD1	-
TGTGCCAGCTCACCACGATTCGTCCCAACTAGCTCCTACAATGAGCAGTTCTTC	CASSPRFVPTSSYNEQFF	TRBV18	TRBJ2-1	-	-
TGTGCCAGCAGTTTAATGGGGGCATCTAGCGGAGTCACCGGGGAGCTGTTTTTT	CASSLMGASSGVTGELFF	TRBV27	TRBJ2-2	-	-
TGTGCCAGCAGCTCTCGACAGGGGGCTCTTGGCTACACCTTC	CASSSRQGALGYTF	TRBV7-9	TRBJ1-2	TRBD1	-
TGTGCCAGCAGTTTGAGGGCTCAGCCCCAGCATTTT	CASSLRAQPQHF	TRBV28	TRBJ1-5	-	-
TGTGCCAGCAGGGAAGGAGGCTATGGCTACACCTTC	CASREGGYGYTF	TRBV2	TRBJ1-2	-	-
TGCGCCAGCAGCTTGAAACGGACTAGCGGGAGGCGTGAGCAGTTCTTC	CASSLKRTSGRREQFF	TRBV5-1	TRBJ2-1	TRBD2	few
TGCGCCAGCAGCCAAGACCCTGAAAATCAGCCCCAGCATTTT	CASSQDPENQPQHF	TRBV4-1	TRBJ1-5	-	-
TGCAGCGTTGATGGGCAGGGCTCCTACAATGAGCAGTTCTTC	CSVDGQGSYNEQFF	TRBV29-1	TRBJ2-1	-	-
TGCAGCGTTGACGGGGGGATGGACGGGGAGCTGTTTTTT	CSVDGGMDGELFF	TRBV29-1	TRBJ2-2	TRBD2	-
TGTGCCAGCAGCTTAAATCTAGCGGGAGGGCCTGCCAAAAACATTCAGTACTTC	CASSLNLAGGPAKNIQYF	TRBV7-2	TRBJ2-4	TRBD2	-